This T cell receptor (beta chain) appears in the sequencing data of a study of neoadjuvant anti-PD-1 for oral cavity cancer. Six replicates per PBMC sample, mostly from 450 to 600 ng of genomic DNA. Assay used: immunoSEQ multiplex PCR; TCRdb lists only in-frame clones, some missing. The repertoire holds under 15,000 clones, with 60% to 75% as singletons. As to time point: after neoadjuvant nivolumab, at surgical resection. Blood cells were analyzed directly, without culture or expansion. This clone was found a few times. Deletions cut 4 bases from V and 7 bases from J, with 10 bases between. The germline CDR1 and CDR2 sequences are MDHEN and SYDVKM. CDR3 length: 12 residues.

The receptor's source is a person between 40 and 85 years old with oral cavity squamous cell carcinoma. The J gene is TRBJ1-1, the V gene TRBV28, with a weak D call TRBD1 (6 bases). The sequencing used PBMCs, collected after nivolumab (anti-PD-1) treatment. In DNA, the CDR3 is TGTGCCAGCAGTTCGGACAGATTTGAAGCTTTCTTT. Residues: CASSSDRFEAFF. Full variable domain (missing parts from reference TRBV28 and TRBJ1-1): DVKVTQSSRYLVKRTGEKVFLECVQDMDHENMFWYRQDPGLGLRLIYFSYDVKMKEKGDIPEGYSVSREKKERFSLILESASTNQTSMYLCASSSDRFEAFFGQGTRLTVV.